This T cell receptor (beta chain) was identified during a study of shared clonotypes between healthy human individuals. Donors included only healthy HIV-negative adults lacking recent acute infections or vaccinations. Overall study results and limits: What limited the represented genetic and exposure-history diversity was the small number of donors. Blood alone was sampled, and tissue repertoires likely differ.

In regard to this clone: Antigen unknown.

This CDR3 spans 15 amino acids. V lost 3 bases and J 2 bases, leaving 13 bases between the germline ends. Per germline, CDR1 SGDLS and CDR2 YYNGEE. The authors loaded around 190 ng DNA, around 32,000 T cell genomes, into sorted-subset replicate PCRs. Method: immunoSEQ multiplex PCR; TCRdb's copy keeps in-frame clones and lacks some. The sample gives about 2.3 million clones, roughly 93% of which show up once; around 0.4% is in the top ten. This clonotype was sampled from a man aged 18 to 30 in good health. Some clones in this sample may be carry-over from other donors' samples. V and J are TRBV9 and TRBJ2-3, with TRBD2 as a possible D gene (6 bases). Sequenced material: naive CD4+ T cells from PBMCs. Subset given: CD45RA+ positively selected. CDR3 DNA sequence: TGTGCCAGCAGCGCTACTAGCTTCAACACAGATACGCAGTATTTT. Amino acids: CASSATSFNTDTQYF.